One sample yielded the 17 T cell receptor beta chains listed below, sequenced in a study of cytomegalovirus exposure and HLA in healthy donors listed by TCRdb under 2017. Libraries were constructed by the immunoSEQ multiplex PCR assay. The multiplex PCR relied on a mix of 60 forward primers for TCR Vbeta segments and 13 reverse primers for TCR Jbeta segments. The table comes from immuneACCESS by way of TCRdb, which keeps in-frame sequences with V and J called. Part of the clones is missing from these tables; in studies checked, under half for an unresolved V gene and the rest for unknown reasons. The sample has more than 100,000 clones on record, approximately 8.9% of them singletons. The top ten clones comprise 6.5% to 8.5% of the sample. The specimen was PBMCs. The receptor source for this set is a middle-aged woman in good health and CMV-seropositive.

This clone came up a few times. The chain links TRBV4-1 to TRBJ2-1, with D possibly being TRBD1 (5 bases). V shed 4 bases and J shed 7 bases, with 8 bases lying between them. The CDR3 is 12 residues long. Germline V gene data show CDR1 as MGHRA and CDR2 as YSYEKL. The chain's CDR3 is CASSLRGNEQFF. CDR3 in DNA: TGCGCCAGCAGCCTAAGGGGTAATGAGCAGTTCTTC.

On this clone itself: One end of the junction varies from germline; a read error may be responsible. V and J are TRBV11-2 and TRBJ2-3, with 10 bases matching TRBD1. The end of the DNA fits TRBJ2-5 better, so the J call may be wrong. CDR1 is SGHAT, CDR2 FQNNGV, per germline. The CDR3 is 16 amino acids. CDR3 sequence reads: CASSTTGGFRQENQYF. The CDR3 DNA is TGTGCCAGCAGCACGACAGGGGGCTTTAGGCAAGAGAACCAGTACTTC.

The rearrangement joins TRBV4-2 to TRBJ2-1; D possibly corresponds to TRBD1 (6 bases). The V gene's germline CDR1 is LGHNA and CDR2 YNFKEQ. The CDR3 has 13 residues. The V and J ends lost 5 bases and 7 bases respectively, with 12 bases between them. The CDR3 loop reads CASSLQGQNEQFF. As DNA, the CDR3 is TGTGCCAGCAGCTTACAGGGTCAGAATGAGCAGTTCTTC.

This clone was detected only a few times. The J gene is TRBJ2-7, the V gene TRBV5-4; the D gene is possibly TRBD1 (5 bases). The CDR3 consists of 15 residues. CDR1 and CDR2 from the germline V gene are SGHNT and YYREEE (reference sequence). Trimming cost V 0 bases and J 0 bases, with 10 bases left between them. In DNA, the CDR3 is TGTGCCAGCAGCTTGGGTCCAGGGAACTCCTACGAGCAGTACTTC. It is translated as CASSLGPGNSYEQYF.

This chain joins TRBV6-6 and TRBJ1-5, with D perhaps TRBD1 (5 bases). The ends were cut back, 6 bases at V and 3 bases at J, with 12 bases in the middle. Germline CDR1 MNHNY, CDR2 SVGAGI (reference sequence). The length of the CDR3 is 14 residues. The CDR3 nucleotides are TGTGCCAGCAGCTTGACAGCTAACAATCAGCCCCAGCATTTT. Translating it yields CASSLTANNQPQHF.

The chain recombines TRBV4-1 with TRBJ2-2; 7 bases line up with TRBD1. V lost 3 bases, J lost 5 bases, and 12 bases stayed unmatched. The germline CDR1 and CDR2 sequences are MGHRA and YSYEKL. This CDR3 has 17 amino acids. CDR3 protein: CASSQERQGRPTGELFF. The CDR3 DNA follows: TGCGCCAGCAGCCAGGAACGACAGGGAAGACCTACCGGGGAGCTGTTTTTT.

The J gene is TRBJ2-3, the V gene TRBV5-1; 7 nucleotides align to TRBD2. CDR1 is SGHRS, CDR2 YFSETQ, per germline. The trim removed 7 bases at V and 4 bases at J, leaving 3 bases unmatched. CDR3 size: 12 residues. The CDR3 is CASHAGADTQYF. CDR3 nucleotide sequence: TGCGCCAGCCACGCGGGAGCAGATACGCAGTATTTT. The full variable domain, in which reference TRBV5-1 and TRBJ2-3 provide the parts outside the CDR3, is KAGVTQTPRYLIKTRGQQVTLSCSPISGHRSVSWYQQTPGQGLQFLFEYFSETQRNKGNFPGRFSGRQFSNSRSEMNVSTLELGDSALYLCASHAGADTQYFGPGTRLTVL.

The chain uses TRBV6-6 and TRBJ2-7; TRBD1 agrees at 8 bases. This CDR3 contains 12 residues. J was trimmed by 11 bases and V by 5 bases; bases with no gene match: 8. The V gene's germline CDR1 is MNHNY and CDR2 SVGAGI (reference sequence). CDR3 DNA sequence: TGTGCCAGCAGTCCAGGGGGCGCAGATAAGTACTTC. It specifies CASSPGGADKYF.

J is TRBJ2-5 and V is TRBV4-1; tentative D call: TRBD1 (6 bases). Matching the DNA end better, TRBJ2-7 makes the J call doubtful. The germline V gene has CDR1 MGHRA and CDR2 YSYEKL. This CDR3 is built from 15 residues. CDR3 DNA: TGCGCCAGCAGCCAAACACAGGGATACCCCTACGAGCAGTACTTC. Translation gives CASSQTQGYPYEQYF.

V usage is TRBV7-9 and J usage is TRBJ1-4; D not certain. This CDR3 region has 12 residues. V dropped 5 bases and J dropped 6 bases, with 7 bases sitting between them. In germline, CDR1 is SEHNR, CDR2 FQNEAQ (reference sequence). The CDR3 DNA is TGTGCCAGCAGCCCTATTCATGAAAAACTGTTTTTT. Translated: CASSPIHEKLFF.

In this sample, this clone turned up a few times. V usage is TRBV5-6 and J usage is TRBJ2-3, with a weak D call TRBD2 (7 bases). V was pared by 8 bases and J by 5 bases, with 21 bases between. The CDR3 has 15 residues. Germline lookup yields CDR1 SGHDT and CDR2 YYEEEE. The CDR3 DNA reads as TGTGCCAGTCGAGTTTTGGGGGGGGCGCTAGATACGCAGTATTTT. Translating gives CASRVLGGALDTQYF. The full variable domain, in which reference TRBV5-6 and TRBJ2-3 provide the parts outside the CDR3, is DAGVTQSPTHLIKTRGQQVTLRCSPKSGHDTVSWYQQALGQGPQFIFQYYEEEERQRGNFPDRFSGHQFPNYSSELNVNALLLGDSALYLCASRVLGGALDTQYFGPGTRLTVL.

This clone was seen a handful of times. The chain has TRBV6-1 and TRBJ1-5, with 9 bases lining up with TRBD1. The trim removed 10 bases at V and 8 bases at J, leaving 6 bases unmatched. This CDR3 region has 12 residues. The V gene's germline CDR1 is MNHNS and CDR2 SASEGT. The CDR3 nucleotides are TGTGCCACCGTAGGACAGGGGAAGCCCCAGCATTTT. Translating it yields CATVGQGKPQHF.

The V gene is TRBV6-6, the J gene TRBJ1-6; tentative D call: TRBD1 (6 bases). V was clipped by 8 bases and J by 7 bases, with 15 bases between them. Per the germline V gene, CDR1 is MNHNY and CDR2 is SVGAGI (reference sequence). The CDR3 has 14 amino acids. CDR3 region: CASSFRDKNSPLHF. CDR3 sequence (DNA): TGTGCCAGCTCCTTCCGGGACAAGAATTCACCCCTCCACTTT.

This rearrangement joins TRBV4-1 to TRBJ1-1, with a possible D match to TRBD1 (6 bases). CDR3 size: 15 residues. Trimming left V 0 bases short and J 7 bases short, with 15 bases between. Germline CDR1 is MGHRA and CDR2 is YSYEKL. The CDR3 loop reads CASSQDYPTRGEAFF. DNA of the CDR3: TGCGCCAGCAGCCAAGATTACCCCACCAGGGGTGAAGCTTTCTTT.

A few counts support this clone. The chain has TRBV5-4 and TRBJ1-2; 10 bases are shared with TRBD1. The germline V gene has CDR1 SGHNT and CDR2 YYREEE (reference sequence). J lost 2 bases, V lost 0 bases, and 4 bases had no gene match. The length of the CDR3 is 16 residues. The CDR3 loop reads CASSLGRDRGNYGYTF. DNA for the CDR3: TGTGCCAGCAGCTTGGGAAGGGACAGGGGAAACTATGGCTACACCTTC. Full variable domain (rest looked up from reference TRBV5-4 and TRBJ1-2): ETGVTQSPTHLIKTRGQQVTLRCSSQSGHNTVSWYQQALGQGPQFIFQYYREEENGRGNFPPRFSGLQFPNYSSELNVNALELDDSALYLCASSLGRDRGNYGYTFGSGTRLTVV.

This clone was seen a handful of times. The genes are TRBV7-9 and TRBJ2-7, with 12 bases lining up with TRBD2. Trimming took 4 bases from V and 4 from J; bases not matched to a gene: 5. This CDR3 comprises 15 residues. Germline values: CDR1 SEHNR, CDR2 FQNEAQ (reference sequence). CDR3 in amino acids: CASSSPSGGAYEQYF. The CDR3 DNA reads as TGTGCCAGCAGCTCCCCTAGCGGGGGGGCGTACGAGCAGTACTTC.

CDR3: CASSGGTGVYGYTF. The CDR3 DNA is TGTGCCAGCAGTGGAGGGACAGGGGTATACGGCTACACCTTC. The V gene is TRBV6-5, the J gene TRBJ1-2, with 10 positions matching TRBD1. CDR1 and CDR2 from the germline V gene are MNHEY and SVGAGI. The ends lost 5 bases at V and 8 bases at J; junction bases unmatched: 8. The CDR3 has 14 amino acids.